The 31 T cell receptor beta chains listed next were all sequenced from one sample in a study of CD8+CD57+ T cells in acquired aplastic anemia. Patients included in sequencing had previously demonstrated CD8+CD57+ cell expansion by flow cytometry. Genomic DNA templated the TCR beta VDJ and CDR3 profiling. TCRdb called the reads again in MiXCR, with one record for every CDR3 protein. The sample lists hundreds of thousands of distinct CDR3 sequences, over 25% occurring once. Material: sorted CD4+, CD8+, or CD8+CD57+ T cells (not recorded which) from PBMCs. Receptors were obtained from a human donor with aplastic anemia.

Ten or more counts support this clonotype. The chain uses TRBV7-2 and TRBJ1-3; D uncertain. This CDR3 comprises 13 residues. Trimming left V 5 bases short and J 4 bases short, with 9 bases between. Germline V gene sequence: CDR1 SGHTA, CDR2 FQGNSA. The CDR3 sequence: CASSPVSGNTIYF. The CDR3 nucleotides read TGTGCCAGCAGCCCAGTGTCAGGAAACACCATATATTTT.

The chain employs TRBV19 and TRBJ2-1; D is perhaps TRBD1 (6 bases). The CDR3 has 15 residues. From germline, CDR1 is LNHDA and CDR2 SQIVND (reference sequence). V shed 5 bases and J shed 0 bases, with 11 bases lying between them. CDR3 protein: CASSVTGSSYNEQFF. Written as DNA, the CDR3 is TGTGCCAGTAGTGTTACAGGGAGCTCCTACAATGAGCAGTTCTTC.

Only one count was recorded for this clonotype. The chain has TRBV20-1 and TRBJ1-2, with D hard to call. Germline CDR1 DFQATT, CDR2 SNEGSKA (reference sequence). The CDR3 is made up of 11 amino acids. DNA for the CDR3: TGCAGACTCTACTCCCTCTGGGGCTACACCTTC. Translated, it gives CRLYSLWGYTF.

CDR3 bases: TGTGCTAGTGGCCTTAGGGGTAAATCACCCCTCCACTTT. It encodes CASGLRGKSPLHF. The rearrangement uses TRBV12-5 and TRBJ1-6; tentative D call: TRBD1 (5 bases). Germline CDR1 LGHNT, CDR2 FRNRAP. V was pared by 6 bases and J by 10 bases, with 13 bases between. The CDR3 consists of 13 residues.

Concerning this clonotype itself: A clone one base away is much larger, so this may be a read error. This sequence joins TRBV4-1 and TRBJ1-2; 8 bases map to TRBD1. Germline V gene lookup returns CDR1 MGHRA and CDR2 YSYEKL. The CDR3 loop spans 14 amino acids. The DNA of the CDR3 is TGCGCCAGCAGCCAGCCTGGACAGGGCTATGGCCACACCTTC. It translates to CASSQPGQGYGHTF.

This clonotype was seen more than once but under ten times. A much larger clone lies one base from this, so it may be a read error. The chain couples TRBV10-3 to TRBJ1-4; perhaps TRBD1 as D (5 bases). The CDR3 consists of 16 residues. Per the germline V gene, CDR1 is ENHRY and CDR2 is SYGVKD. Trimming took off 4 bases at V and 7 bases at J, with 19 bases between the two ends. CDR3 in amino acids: CAISAGAPGASEKLFF. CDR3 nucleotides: TGTGCCATCAGTGCCGGAGCTCCCGGGGCTAGTGAAAAACTGTTTTTT.

The CDR3 spells CASSLPRQSHSTDTQYF. DNA of the CDR3: TGTGCCAGCAGCTTGCCACGCCAAAGTCATAGCACAGATACGCAGTATTTT. The chain employs TRBV11-1 and TRBJ2-3; D not certain. V lost 3 bases and J lost 0, with 16 bases in between. Germline CDR1 reads SGHAT; CDR2 reads FQDESV (reference sequence). The CDR3 has 17 residues.

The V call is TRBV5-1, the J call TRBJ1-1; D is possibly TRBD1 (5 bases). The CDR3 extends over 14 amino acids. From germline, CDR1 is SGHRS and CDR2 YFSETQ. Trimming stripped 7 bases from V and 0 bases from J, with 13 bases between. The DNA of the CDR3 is TGCGCCAGCGGATTAGGGGTATTGAACACTGAAGCTTTCTTT. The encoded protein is CASGLGVLNTEAFF.

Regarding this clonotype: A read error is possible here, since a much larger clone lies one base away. The CDR3 sequence is CATSKRGATDTQYF. CDR3 nucleotide sequence: TGTGCCACCAGTAAGCGGGGAGCCACAGATACGCAGTATTTT. This chain uses TRBV24-1 with TRBJ2-3, with 7 nucleotides matching TRBD2. Germline V gene sequence: CDR1 KGHDR, CDR2 SFDVKD. The J segment lost 2 bases and the V segment lost 6 bases, leaving 4 bases of the junction unmatched. CDR3 length: 14 residues.

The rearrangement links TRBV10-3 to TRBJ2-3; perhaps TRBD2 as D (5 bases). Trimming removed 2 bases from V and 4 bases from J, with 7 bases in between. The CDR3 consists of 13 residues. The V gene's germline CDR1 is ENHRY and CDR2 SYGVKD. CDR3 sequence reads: CAISEAGADTQYF. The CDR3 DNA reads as TGTGCCATCAGTGAGGCGGGCGCAGATACGCAGTATTTT.

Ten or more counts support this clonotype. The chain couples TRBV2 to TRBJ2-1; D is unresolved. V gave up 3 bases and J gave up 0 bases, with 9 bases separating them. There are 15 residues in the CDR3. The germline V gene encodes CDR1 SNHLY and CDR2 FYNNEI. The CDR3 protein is CASSDASGSYNEQFF. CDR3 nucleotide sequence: TGTGCCAGCAGTGACGCATCCGGCTCCTACAATGAGCAGTTCTTC.

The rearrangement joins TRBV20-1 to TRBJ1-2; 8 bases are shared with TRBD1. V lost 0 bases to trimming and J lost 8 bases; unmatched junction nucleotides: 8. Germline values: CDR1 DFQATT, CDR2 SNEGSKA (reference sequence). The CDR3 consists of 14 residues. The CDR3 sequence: CSARERQGAVGYTF. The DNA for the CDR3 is TGCAGTGCTAGAGAGCGCCAGGGGGCTGTAGGCTACACCTTC.

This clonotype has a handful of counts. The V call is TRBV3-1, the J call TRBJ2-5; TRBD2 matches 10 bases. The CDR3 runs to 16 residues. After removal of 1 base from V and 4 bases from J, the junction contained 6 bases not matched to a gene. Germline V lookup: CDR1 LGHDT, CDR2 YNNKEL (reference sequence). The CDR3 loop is CASSQALAGASETQYF. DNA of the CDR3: TGTGCCAGCAGCCAAGCCCTAGCGGGAGCATCAGAGACCCAGTACTTC.

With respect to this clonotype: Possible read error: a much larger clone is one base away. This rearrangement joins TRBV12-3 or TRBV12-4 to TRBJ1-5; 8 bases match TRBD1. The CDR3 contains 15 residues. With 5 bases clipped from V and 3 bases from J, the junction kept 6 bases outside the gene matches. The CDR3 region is CASSPRGLLNQPQHF. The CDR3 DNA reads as TGTGCCAGCAGTCCCAGGGGGCTACTCAATCAGCCCCAGCATTTT.

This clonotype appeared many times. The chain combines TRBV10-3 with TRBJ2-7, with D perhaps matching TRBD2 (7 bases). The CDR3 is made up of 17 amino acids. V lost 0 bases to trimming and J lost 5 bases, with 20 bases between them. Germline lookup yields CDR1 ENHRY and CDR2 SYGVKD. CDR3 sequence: CAISESIAGAGKNEQYF. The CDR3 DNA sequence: TGTGCCATCAGTGAGTCGATCGCGGGGGCCGGGAAAAACGAGCAGTACTTC.

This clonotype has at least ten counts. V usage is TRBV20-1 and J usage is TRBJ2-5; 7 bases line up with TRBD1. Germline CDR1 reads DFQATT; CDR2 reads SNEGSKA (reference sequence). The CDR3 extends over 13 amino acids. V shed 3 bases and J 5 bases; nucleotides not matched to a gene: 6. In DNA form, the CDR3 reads TGCAGTGCTAGGAAAACAGGGGAGGAGACCCAGTACTTC. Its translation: CSARKTGEETQYF.

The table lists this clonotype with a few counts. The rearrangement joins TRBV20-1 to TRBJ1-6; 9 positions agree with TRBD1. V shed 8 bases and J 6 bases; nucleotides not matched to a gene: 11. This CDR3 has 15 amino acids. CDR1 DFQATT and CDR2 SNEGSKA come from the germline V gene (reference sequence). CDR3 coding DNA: TGCAGTCCTAATACAGGGGGCATGAGTAATTCACCCCTCCACTTT. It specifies CSPNTGGMSNSPLHF.

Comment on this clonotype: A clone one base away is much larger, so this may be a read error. The CDR3 sequence is CSAPDRVSRTLHF. The DNA of the CDR3 is TGCAGTGCCCCGGACAGGGTTAGCAGGACCCTCCACTTT. The V call is TRBV20-1, the J call TRBJ1-6, with 8 bases that match TRBD1. CDR3 length: 13 residues. Germline V CDR1 and CDR2: DFQATT, SNEGSKA (reference sequence). J was trimmed by 14 bases and V by 6 bases; bases with no gene match: 12.

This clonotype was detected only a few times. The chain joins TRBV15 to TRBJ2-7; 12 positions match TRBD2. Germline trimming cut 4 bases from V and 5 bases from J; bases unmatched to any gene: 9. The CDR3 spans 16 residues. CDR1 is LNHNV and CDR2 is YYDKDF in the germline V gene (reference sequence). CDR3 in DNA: TGTGCCACCAGCAACCCGGTGTCTAGCGGGAGGGACGAGCAGTACTTC. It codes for CATSNPVSSGRDEQYF.

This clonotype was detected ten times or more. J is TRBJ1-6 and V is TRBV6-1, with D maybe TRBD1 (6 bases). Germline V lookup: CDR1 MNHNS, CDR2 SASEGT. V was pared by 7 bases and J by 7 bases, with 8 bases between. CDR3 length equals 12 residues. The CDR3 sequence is CASTTGNSPLHF. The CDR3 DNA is TGTGCCAGCACGACAGGAAATTCACCCCTCCACTTT.

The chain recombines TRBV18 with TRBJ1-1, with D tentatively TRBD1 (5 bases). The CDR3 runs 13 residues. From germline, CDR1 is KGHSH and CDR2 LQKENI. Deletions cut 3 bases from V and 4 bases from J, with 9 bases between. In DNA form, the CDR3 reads TGTGCCAGCTCACCCAGGGCCTCCACTGAAGCTTTCTTT. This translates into CASSPRASTEAFF.

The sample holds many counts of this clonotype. CDR3 loop: CASSQIANYGYTF. CDR3 DNA: TGTGCCAGCAGTCAAATCGCTAACTATGGCTACACCTTC. The rearrangement joins TRBV6-1 to TRBJ1-2, with D uncertain. With 5 bases removed from V and 0 bases from J, the gap between germline ends came to 7 bases. This CDR3 has 13 amino acids. Looked up from germline, CDR1 is MNHNS and CDR2 is SASEGT.

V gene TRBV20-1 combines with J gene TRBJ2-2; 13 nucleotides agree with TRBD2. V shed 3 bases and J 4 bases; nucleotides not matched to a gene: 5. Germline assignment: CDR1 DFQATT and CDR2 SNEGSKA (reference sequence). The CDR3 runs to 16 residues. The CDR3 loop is CSARTSGGQGTGELFF. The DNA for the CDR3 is TGCAGTGCTAGGACTAGCGGGGGGCAGGGCACCGGGGAGCTGTTTTTT.

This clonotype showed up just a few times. CDR3 amino acids: CATSAPGFSPLHF. The CDR3 DNA is TGTGCCACCAGCGCCCCGGGGTTTTCACCCCTCCACTTT. V gene TRBV15 combines with J gene TRBJ1-6, with unresolved D. The length of the CDR3 is 13 residues. Germline CDR1 and CDR2: LNHNV and YYDKDF (reference sequence). Trimming shortened V by 5 bases and J by 9 bases, and 11 bases separated the two germline ends.

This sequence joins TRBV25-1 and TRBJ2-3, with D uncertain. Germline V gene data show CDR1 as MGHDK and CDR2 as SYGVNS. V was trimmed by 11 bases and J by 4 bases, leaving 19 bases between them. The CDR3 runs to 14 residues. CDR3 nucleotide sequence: TGTGCCTGGAGTGTCTCGGCTACCGCAGATACGCAGTATTTT. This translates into CAWSVSATADTQYF.

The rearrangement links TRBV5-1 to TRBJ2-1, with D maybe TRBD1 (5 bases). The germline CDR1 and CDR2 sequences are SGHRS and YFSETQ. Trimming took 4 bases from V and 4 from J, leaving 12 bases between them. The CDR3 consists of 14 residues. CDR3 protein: CASSRLQVYNEQFF. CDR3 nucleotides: TGCGCCAGCAGCCGCCTACAGGTTTACAATGAGCAGTTCTTC.

In DNA, the CDR3 is TGTGCCACCAGTGATGGCCGGGACAGGGGGCAAGAGCAGTACTTC. This codes for CATSDGRDRGQEQYF. J is TRBJ2-7 and V is TRBV24-1; TRBD1 aligns across 12 bases. This CDR3 spans 15 amino acids. With V trimmed by 3 bases and J by 7 bases, 6 bases remained unmatched. CDR1 KGHDR and CDR2 SFDVKD come from the germline V gene.

The CDR3: CASSLEQGYQPQHF. The CDR3 coding sequence is TGCGCCAGCAGCTTGGAGCAGGGTTATCAGCCCCAGCATTTT. The chain links TRBV5-1 to TRBJ1-5; D is possibly TRBD1 (5 bases). Looked up from germline, CDR1 is SGHRS and CDR2 is YFSETQ. The CDR3 contains 14 residues. Trimming took 0 bases from V and 5 from J, leaving 9 bases between them. The full variable domain, completed using reference TRBV5-1 and TRBJ1-5, is KAGVTQTPRYLIKTRGQQVTLSCSPISGHRSVSWYQQTPGQGLQFLFEYFSETQRNKGNFPGRFSGRQFSNSRSEMNVSTLELGDSALYLCASSLEQGYQPQHFGDGTRLSIL.

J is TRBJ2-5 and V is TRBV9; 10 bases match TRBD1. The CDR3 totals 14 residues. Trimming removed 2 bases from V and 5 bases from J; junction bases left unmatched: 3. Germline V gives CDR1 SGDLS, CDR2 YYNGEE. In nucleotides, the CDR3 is TGTGCCAGCAGCGTGGACAGGGGGGTTGAGACCCAGTACTTC. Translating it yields CASSVDRGVETQYF.

This CDR3 is CASSTPPETNEQFF. CDR3 nucleotides: TGTGCCAGCAGCACGCCACCTGAGACGAATGAGCAGTTCTTC. The chain employs TRBV7-2 and TRBJ2-1; D not resolved. Germline V gene data show CDR1 as SGHTA and CDR2 as FQGNSA. V dropped 5 bases and J dropped 7 bases, with 15 bases sitting between them. The CDR3 length is 14 residues.

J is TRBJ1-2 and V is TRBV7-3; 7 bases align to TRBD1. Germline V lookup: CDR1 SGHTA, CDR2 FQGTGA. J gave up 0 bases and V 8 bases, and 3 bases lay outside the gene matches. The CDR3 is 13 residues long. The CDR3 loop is CASGGTANYGYTF. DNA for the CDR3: TGTGCCAGCGGTGGGACAGCTAACTATGGCTACACCTTC.